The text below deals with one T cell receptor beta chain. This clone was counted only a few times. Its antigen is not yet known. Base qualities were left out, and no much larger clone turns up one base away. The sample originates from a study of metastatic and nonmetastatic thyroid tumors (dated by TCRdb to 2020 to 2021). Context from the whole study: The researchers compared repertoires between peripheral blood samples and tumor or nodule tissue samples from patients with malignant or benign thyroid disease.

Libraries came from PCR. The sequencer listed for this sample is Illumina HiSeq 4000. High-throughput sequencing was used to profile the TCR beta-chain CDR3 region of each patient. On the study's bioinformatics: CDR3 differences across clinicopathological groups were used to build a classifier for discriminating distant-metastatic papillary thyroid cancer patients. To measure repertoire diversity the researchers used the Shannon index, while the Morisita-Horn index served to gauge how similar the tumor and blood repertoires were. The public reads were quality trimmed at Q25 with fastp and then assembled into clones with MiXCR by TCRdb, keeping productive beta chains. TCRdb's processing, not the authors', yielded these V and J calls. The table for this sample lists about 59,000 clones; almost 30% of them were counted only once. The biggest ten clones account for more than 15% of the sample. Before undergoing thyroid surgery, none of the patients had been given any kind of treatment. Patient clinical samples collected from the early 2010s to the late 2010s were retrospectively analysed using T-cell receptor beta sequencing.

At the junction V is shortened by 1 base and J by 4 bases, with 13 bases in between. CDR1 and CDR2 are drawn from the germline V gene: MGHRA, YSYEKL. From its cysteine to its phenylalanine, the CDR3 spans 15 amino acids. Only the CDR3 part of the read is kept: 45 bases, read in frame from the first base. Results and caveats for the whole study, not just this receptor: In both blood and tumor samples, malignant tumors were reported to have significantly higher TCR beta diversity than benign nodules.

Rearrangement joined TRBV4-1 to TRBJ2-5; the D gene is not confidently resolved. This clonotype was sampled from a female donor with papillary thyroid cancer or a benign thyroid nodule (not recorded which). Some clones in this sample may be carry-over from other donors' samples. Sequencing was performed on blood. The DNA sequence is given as TGCGCCAGCAGCCAAGGGGGAATGTGGCGAGAGACCCAGTACTTC. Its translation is CASSQGGMWRETQYF.